This TCR beta chain comes out of a study of CD4 T cells in relation to SARS-CoV-2 and coronaviruses. Across the study: PBMCs were cultured with antigen for over 8 days before TCR beta sequencing.

As regards this clone: Its antigen remains unknown.

The unexposed donors gave CD4+ T cells in about 2011-2019, prior to COVID-19. Isolation of CD4+ T cells took place after less than twelve days in culture. Assay used: immunoSEQ multiplex PCR; TCRdb lists only in-frame clones, some missing. The table has approximately 17,000 clones, 82% seen once. The CDR3 contains 13 residues. The V and J ends lost 8 bases and 4 bases, in that order; junction bases with no gene match: 6. CDR1 is LGHNA and CDR2 is YSLEER in the germline V gene. The chain carries TRBV4-3 and TRBJ1-2; 8 positions agree with TRBD1. The source of this sequence is a human donor in good health. Sequenced sample: CD4+ T cells from PBMCs, cultured in vitro. As DNA, the CDR3 is TGCGCCAGCGGACAGGGCGGCCTCTATGGCTACACCTTC. Residues: CASGQGGLYGYTF.